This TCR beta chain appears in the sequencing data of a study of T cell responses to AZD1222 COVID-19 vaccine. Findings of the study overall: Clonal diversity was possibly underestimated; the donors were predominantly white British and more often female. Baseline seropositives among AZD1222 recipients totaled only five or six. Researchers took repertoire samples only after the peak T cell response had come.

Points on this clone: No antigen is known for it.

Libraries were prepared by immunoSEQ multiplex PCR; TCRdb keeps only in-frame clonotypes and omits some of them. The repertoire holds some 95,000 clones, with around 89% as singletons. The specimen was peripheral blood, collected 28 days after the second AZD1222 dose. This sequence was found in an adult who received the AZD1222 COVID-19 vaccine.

This CDR3 reads CASSLPFRGFDTEAFF. The CDR3 nucleotides are TGTGCCAGCAGCTTACCCTTTCGGGGGTTTGACACTGAAGCTTTCTTT. The chain joins TRBV5-6 to TRBJ1-1, with D perhaps matching TRBD1 (5 bases). CDR1 is SGHDT and CDR2 is YYEEEE in the germline V gene. This CDR3 has 16 amino acids. With 2 bases removed from V and 3 bases from J, the gap between germline ends came to 17 bases.